The 2 T cell receptor beta chains below all came from one sample that was sequenced in a study of PD-L1 blockade in urothelial cancer. Sequencing used immunoSEQ multiplex PCR; TCRdb keeps in-frame clones, though not all of them. Among more than 45,000 clones, more than 80% were seen once, and the ten largest hold approximately 8.8%. The time point: peripheral blood 6 weeks after treatment start. The starting material was PBMCs, obtained around atezolizumab (anti-PD-L1) treatment. All receptors derive from a man aged 70-80 years with urothelial cancer.

This rearrangement joins TRBV7-9 to TRBJ1-1; perhaps TRBD1 as D (5 bases). V lost 5 bases and J 12 bases, leaving 16 bases between the germline ends. The CDR3 is 12 amino acids. Germline values: CDR1 SEHNR, CDR2 FQNEAQ (reference sequence). CDR3 loop: CASSGRDLGSFF. In nucleotides, the CDR3 is TGTGCCAGCAGCGGGAGGGACCTCGGTTCTTTCTTT.

Concerning this clone itself: One end of the junction does not line up with germline, which may come from a read error. The V and J genes are TRBV19 and TRBJ2-7, with 9 bases aligning to TRBD1. The CDR3 spans 16 residues. Looked up from germline, CDR1 is LNHDA and CDR2 is SQIVND (reference sequence). The CDR3 DNA follows: TGTGCCAGTAGTATAACCTGGACAGGGGACTCCGACGAGCAGTACTTC. It is translated as CASSITWTGDSDEQYF.